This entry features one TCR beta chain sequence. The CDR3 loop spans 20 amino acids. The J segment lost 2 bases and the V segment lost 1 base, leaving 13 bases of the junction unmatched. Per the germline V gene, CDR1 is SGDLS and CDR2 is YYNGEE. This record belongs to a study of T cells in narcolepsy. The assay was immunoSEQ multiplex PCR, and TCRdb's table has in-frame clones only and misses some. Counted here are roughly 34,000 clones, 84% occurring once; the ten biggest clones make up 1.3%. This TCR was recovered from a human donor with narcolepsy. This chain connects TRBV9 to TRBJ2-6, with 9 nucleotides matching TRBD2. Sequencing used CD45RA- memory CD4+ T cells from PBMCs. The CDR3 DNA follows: TGTGCCAGCAGCGTAAAGGCCGGGCAGGCGGGGGGGCCTGGGGCCAACGTCCTGACTTTC. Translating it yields CASSVKAGQAGGPGANVLTF.